Listed below are T cell receptor beta chains from one sample, sequenced in a study of T cells in Graves' hyperthyroidism and ophthalmopathy. TCRdb reprocessed the multiplex PCR reads with MiXCR, giving one entry per CDR3 protein. Here the sample spans 450,000 to 500,000 distinct CDR3 sequences, 20% to 25% being singletons. Sequenced input: blood. These TCRs come from a woman in her 70s with Graves' ophthalmopathy. CDR3s include the opening cysteine and the closing phenylalanine or tryptophan. The order of the fields is CDR3 length, D gene, J gene, clone size, V gene, CDR3 DNA, CDR3 protein. The D gene is left open where the match is weak. The size of a clone is reported for some rows only, either as once, few or many, or as a class for expanded clones.

17	TRBD2	TRBJ2-7	many	TRBV11-1	TGTGCCAGCAGCTTAGCCTCGTGGGCTAGCGGGATTTACGAGCAGTACTTC	CASSLASWASGIYEQYF
11	NA	TRBJ1-1	NA	TRBV6-5	TGTGCCAGCAGTTACCCAGGGTTGGCTTTCTTT	CASSYPGLAFF
18	NA	TRBJ2-1	many	TRBV2	TGTGCCAGGTCCCGGGGGCTGTTTAGCGGCGTAAGAGCCAATGAGCAGTTCTTC	CARSRGLFSGVRANEQFF
14	NA	TRBJ1-5	NA	TRBV5-5	TGTGCCAGCAGCTTGTCCCAAATCAATCAGCCCCAGCATTTT	CASSLSQINQPQHF
15	TRBD2	TRBJ2-1	NA	TRBV6-5	TGTGCCAGCAGTTACTCTAGCGGGAGGGGGAATGAGCAGTTCTTC	CASSYSSGRGNEQFF
16	TRBD1	TRBJ2-7	many	TRBV7-2	TGTGCCAGCAGCCTAGGACAGGGGGCCACGTCGTACGAGCAGTACTTC	CASSLGQGATSYEQYF
15	TRBD1	TRBJ2-7	NA	TRBV7-6	TGTGCCAGCAGCTTAGCGGGGGGACAGGGGGGCGAGCAGTACTTC	CASSLAGGQGGEQYF
15	NA	TRBJ1-2	NA	TRBV7-9	TGTGCCAGCAGCTTAATCCCAGCCGGTCGCTATGGCTACACCTTC	CASSLIPAGRYGYTF
14	NA	TRBJ1-6	NA	TRBV30	TGTGCCTGGAGTGTAAGTCAGGGTTTGTCACCCCTCCACTTT	CAWSVSQGLSPLHF
18	TRBD2	TRBJ2-1	few	TRBV6-1	TGTGCCAGCAGCCACTCGGGGGTAGCGGGAGGTCTGGGCCATGAGCAGTTCTTC	CASSHSGVAGGLGHEQFF
15	TRBD2	TRBJ2-1	few	TRBV7-3	TGTGCCAGCAGCCGTGCCGGGACTAGCTACAATGAGCAGTTCTTC	CASSRAGTSYNEQFF
14	NA	TRBJ2-1	many	TRBV28	TGTGCCAGCAGTTTGTTCGGGATTATCAATGAGCAGTTCTTC	CASSLFGIINEQFF
16	TRBD2	TRBJ2-1	many	TRBV7-9	TGTGCCAGCAGCTTAGCGGCGGGAGCCGGGTACAATGAGCAGTTCTTC	CASSLAAGAGYNEQFF
11	NA	TRBJ1-2	many	TRBV12-3/TRBV12-4	TGTGCCAGCAGCCGTAACTATGGCTACACCTTC	CASSRNYGYTF
13	NA	TRBJ1-1	NA	TRBV30	TGTGCCTGGAGTGTGGGGGGGGCTACTGAAGCTTTCTTT	CAWSVGGATEAFF
12	NA	TRBJ2-3	many	TRBV14	TGTGCCAGCAGCCATGACTGGGATACGCAGTATTTT	CASSHDWDTQYF
14	TRBD2	TRBJ2-3	NA	TRBV10-2	TGCGCCAGCGGGTCTAGCGGCCCGACAGATACGCAGTATTTT	CASGSSGPTDTQYF
13	NA	TRBJ1-5	few	TRBV19	TGTGCCAGTAGTATGAGGAACAATCAGCCCCAGCATTTT	CASSMRNNQPQHF
13	NA	TRBJ2-1	NA	TRBV5-5	TGTGCCAGCAGCTTGTTTGATGGCAATGAGCAGTTCTTC	CASSLFDGNEQFF
14	TRBD1	TRBJ2-7	NA	TRBV5-1	TGCGCCAGCAGGCACGGACAGGAACTTTACGAGCAGTACTTC	CASRHGQELYEQYF
15	TRBD1	TRBJ1-5	many	TRBV6-2/TRBV6-3	TGTGCCAGCAGTTTGGGACAGGGGGTATATCAGCCCCAGCATTTT	CASSLGQGVYQPQHF
17	NA	TRBJ2-3	NA	TRBV5-4	TGTGCCAGCCCATCCCTTGGCGGGTTGATAAGCACAGATACGCAGTATTTT	CASPSLGGLISTDTQYF
13	NA	TRBJ1-2	NA	TRBV14	TGTGCCAGCAGCCAATACGGCAGACGCGGCTACACCTTC	CASSQYGRRGYTF
12	NA	TRBJ1-2	NA	TRBV5-1	TGCGCCAGCAGCCTCGACACCTCGAGCTACACCTTC	CASSLDTSSYTF
15	TRBD1	TRBJ2-2	NA	TRBV19	TGTGCCAGCACCCTGCAGGACAGGTCTTGGGGGGAGCTGTTTTTT	CASTLQDRSWGELFF
15	NA	TRBJ2-1	many	TRBV7-6	TGTGCCAGCAGCTCTTTCAGGGGAGAGGGGAATGAGCAGTTCTTC	CASSSFRGEGNEQFF
16	NA	TRBJ1-2	NA	TRBV6-6	TGTGCCAGCAGTTACGGTCGGCGGGCGGAGGGCTATGGCTACACCTTC	CASSYGRRAEGYGYTF
14	NA	TRBJ2-1	few	TRBV20-1	TGCAGTGCTACGGGACCCCCATTTGGAGATGAGCAGTTCTTC	CSATGPPFGDEQFF
20	NA	TRBJ1-5	NA	TRBV7-2	TGTGCCAGCAGCCGTACGCTGGGCGAGATACAGACGGGGGGCAATCAGCCCCAGCATTTT	CASSRTLGEIQTGGNQPQHF
11	NA	TRBJ1-1	many	TRBV2	TGTGCCAGCAGTGTATTGACAGAAGCTTTCTTT	CASSVLTEAFF
14	TRBD1	TRBJ1-5	many	TRBV12-3/TRBV12-4	TGTGCCAGCAGCCGTGACAGGGTAGGCCAGCCCCAGCATTTT	CASSRDRVGQPQHF
14	NA	TRBJ2-3	NA	TRBV28	TGTGCCAGTCTGGAGGGATGGAGCACAGATACGCAGTATTTT	CASLEGWSTDTQYF
14	NA	TRBJ2-7	NA	TRBV6-9	TGTGCCAGCAGTTACACAGGACCGGCCTACGAGCAGTACTTC	CASSYTGPAYEQYF
14	NA	TRBJ2-1	NA	TRBV13	TGTGCCAGCAGCTACTCGACAGGAGGCAATGAGCAGTTCTTC	CASSYSTGGNEQFF
14	NA	TRBJ2-1	few	TRBV6-2/TRBV6-3	TGTGCCAGCAGAGGGGGCGGGAGCTTCCATGAGCAGTTCTTC	CASRGGGSFHEQFF
15	NA	TRBJ1-5	many	TRBV27	TGTGCCAGCAGACCAATGGCAGGCGCGGGGCAGCCCCAGCATTTT	CASRPMAGAGQPQHF
15	TRBD2	TRBJ2-1	NA	TRBV20-1	TGCAGTGCTGTTAGCGGGAGGAGCTCCTACAATGAGCAGTTCTTC	CSAVSGRSSYNEQFF
15	TRBD1	TRBJ2-7	many	TRBV11-2	TGTGCCAGCAGCTTCGGGCAGGGGGCCCCCTACGAGCAGTACTTC	CASSFGQGAPYEQYF
13	NA	TRBJ1-4	NA	TRBV5-1	TGCGCCAGCACCGCAAGGGAAGGTGAAAAACTGTTTTTT	CASTAREGEKLFF
17	NA	TRBJ2-3	NA	TRBV9	TGTGCCAGCAGCTTGGCCCGCGGGGCGGGTAGGGCAGATACGCAGTATTTT	CASSLARGAGRADTQYF
14	NA	TRBJ1-3	NA	TRBV2	TGTGCCAGCAGCTTCTCGGAGCCCGGAAACACCATATATTTT	CASSFSEPGNTIYF
15	NA	TRBJ1-1	many	TRBV3-1	TGTGCCAGCAGCCAAGTGGGGAGCCTGAACACTGAAGCTTTCTTT	CASSQVGSLNTEAFF
14	TRBD1	TRBJ2-1	few	TRBV5-1	TGCGCCAGCAGCTCAGACAGGGGTAACAATGAGCAGTTCTTC	CASSSDRGNNEQFF
13	TRBD2	TRBJ2-7	NA	TRBV20-1	TGCAGTGCCGGGGGACTAGCGGGAGTCGAGCAGTACTTC	CSAGGLAGVEQYF
13	NA	TRBJ2-7	many	TRBV7-2	TGTGCCAGCAGCTTAGCTAGCCTCCACGAGCAGTACTTC	CASSLASLHEQYF
16	TRBD1	TRBJ2-3	NA	TRBV5-1	TGCGCCAGCAGCTCCCATGGACAGGGAGTCGCAGATACGCAGTATTTT	CASSSHGQGVADTQYF
15	TRBD2	TRBJ2-1	few	TRBV7-2	TGTGCCAGCAGCTTAGTAGCGGGATTAAGCAATGAGCAGTTCTTC	CASSLVAGLSNEQFF
15	TRBD1	TRBJ1-6	many	TRBV6-1	TGTGCCAGCACCCCGGGGACAGCCTATAATTCACCCCTCCACTTT	CASTPGTAYNSPLHF
15	TRBD2	TRBJ2-7	few	TRBV28	TGTGCCAGCAGCCCCAGCGGGAGTCTCGACTACGAGCAGTACTTC	CASSPSGSLDYEQYF
15	NA	TRBJ2-7	NA	TRBV28	TGTGCCAGCCAGTTCTGGGCTAGCGCCACCTACGAGCAGTACTTC	CASQFWASATYEQYF
14	TRBD2	TRBJ2-1	few	TRBV20-1	TGCAGTGCTAGTAGCCTAGCGGACTTAAATGAGCAGTTCTTC	CSASSLADLNEQFF
14	NA	TRBJ2-7	NA	TRBV10-3	TGTGCCATCAGTGTAGGGACGGGGACCTACGAGCAGTACTTC	CAISVGTGTYEQYF
15	NA	TRBJ2-5	few	TRBV19	TGTGCCAGTAGTATCAACACAGGGAAATGGGAGACCCAGTACTTC	CASSINTGKWETQYF
13	NA	TRBJ2-1	few	TRBV6-1	TGTGCCAGCAGCCGAGACAGATCATATGAGCAGTTCTTC	CASSRDRSYEQFF
12	NA	TRBJ2-3	NA	TRBV20-1	TGCAGTGCTAGAGATCTGGGGGATACGCAGTATTTT	CSARDLGDTQYF
13	NA	TRBJ1-1	few	TRBV20-1	TGCAGTGCGGAGAGTGGGGGAGGCACTGAAGCTTTCTTT	CSAESGGGTEAFF
13	NA	TRBJ2-1	NA	TRBV10-3	TGTGCCATACAAGTGGGTCCCTACAATGAGCAGTTCTTC	CAIQVGPYNEQFF